This T cell receptor beta chain was found in a study of cytomegalovirus exposure and HLA in healthy donors. Turning to the study itself: Clustering assigned about 79% of the roughly 380 genotyped donors to the Caucasian-associated ancestry cluster.

With V trimmed by 0 bases and J by 4 bases, 1 base remained unmatched. The CDR3 is 14 residues long. Germline V CDR1 and CDR2: SGDLS, YYNGEE. Notes on this clone: Its antigen is currently unknown.

Regarding the study as a whole: As was reported, the classifier diagnosed cytomegalovirus status with high specificity and sensitivity. TCR beta chains associated with HLA were, in a later analysis, more clonally expanded than equally common others.

60 Vbeta and 13 Jbeta primers were used in PCR. Data came from immunoSEQ multiplex PCR; TCRdb stores just in-frame clones and leaves some out. The clone table shows about 47,000 clones, with the ten largest holding approximately 16%. What was sequenced was PBMCs. The clonotype comes from a male donor in good health and CMV-seronegative. The rearrangement uses TRBV9 and TRBJ1-1; the match to TRBD1 covers 9 bases. The CDR3: CASSVATGGTEAFF. CDR3 bases: TGTGCCAGCAGCGTAGCGACAGGGGGCACTGAAGCTTTCTTT.